The sequence of this TCR beta chain was determined in a study of Ad26.COV2.S vaccination and SARS-CoV-2 variants. Study background: Vaccine-arm donor from the placebo-controlled COV1001 Ad26.COV2.S trial. The study's findings and limits: After vaccination, substantial breadth of spike-specific CD8+ and CD4+ responses was reported. Spike-specific TCR breadth ran higher among vaccine recipients than placebo recipients.

The CDR3 runs to 16 residues. The germline V gene has CDR1 SGHDT and CDR2 YYEEEE. Between the trimmed V and J ends, which lost 0 bases and 1 base, there was a span of 11 bases. Here immunoSEQ multiplex PCR was the method, and the copy in TCRdb shows in-frame clones only, minus some. The sample consists of almost 400,000 clones, approximately 90% of them appearing once. A remark on this clone: Its antigen remains unknown.

Treatment defined: over 15 received Ad26.COV2.S at low or high dose, single or two shots; roughly five received placebo; per-sample allocation not given. On day 63 after the first injection, vaccine and placebo recipients gave samples. Vaccination used an Ad26 vector expressing Wuhan-strain SARS-CoV-2 spike. This receptor was obtained from a person aged 18-60 years who received the Ad26.COV2.S COVID-19 vaccine or a placebo. Source: peripheral blood, taken in a trial of Ad26.COV2.S vaccine versus placebo. The chain carries TRBV5-6 and TRBJ1-5; maybe TRBD1 (5 bases). CDR3 sequence reads: CASSLGGAPSNQPQHF. CDR3 DNA sequence: TGTGCCAGCAGCTTGGGAGGGGCGCCGAGCAATCAGCCCCAGCATTTT.